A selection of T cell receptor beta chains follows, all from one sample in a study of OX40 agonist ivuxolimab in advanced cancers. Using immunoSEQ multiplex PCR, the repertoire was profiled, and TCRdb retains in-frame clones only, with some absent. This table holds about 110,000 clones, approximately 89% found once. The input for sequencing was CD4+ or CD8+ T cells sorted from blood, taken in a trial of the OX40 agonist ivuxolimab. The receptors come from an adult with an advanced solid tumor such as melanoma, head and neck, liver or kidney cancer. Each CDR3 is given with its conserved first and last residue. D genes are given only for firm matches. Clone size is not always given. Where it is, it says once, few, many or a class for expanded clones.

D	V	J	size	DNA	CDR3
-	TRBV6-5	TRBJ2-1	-	TGTGCCAGCAGTCCGGGCCTCTCCTACAATGAGCAGTTCTTC	CASSPGLSYNEQFF
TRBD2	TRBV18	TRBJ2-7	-	TGTGCCAGCTCACCCGGGACTAGCGGGACCTCCTACGAGCAGTACTTC	CASSPGTSGTSYEQYF
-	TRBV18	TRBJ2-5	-	TGTGCCAGCTCACCAACTCAAGAGACCCAGTACTTC	CASSPTQETQYF
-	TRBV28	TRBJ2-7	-	TGTGCCAGCAGTTTAGACAGCCCGGAGCAGTACTTC	CASSLDSPEQYF
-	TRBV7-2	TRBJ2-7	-	TGTGCCAGCAGGTACACAGGGAACTACGAGCAGTACTTC	CASRYTGNYEQYF
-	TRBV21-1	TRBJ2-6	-	TGTGCCAGCAGCCCGGCGGTAGGACAGCTAAGCTCTGGGGCCAACGTCCTGACTTTC	CASSPAVGQLSSGANVLTF
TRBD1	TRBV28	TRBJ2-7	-	TGTGCCAGCAGTCCTCGGACAGGTAATAGCTACGAGCAGTACTTC	CASSPRTGNSYEQYF
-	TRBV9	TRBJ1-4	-	TGTGCCAGCAGCCAAGGGGTTAATGAAAAACTGTTTTTT	CASSQGVNEKLFF
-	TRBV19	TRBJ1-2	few	TGTGCCAGTAGCCGTCGCTGGATTGATGGCTACACCTTC	CASSRRWIDGYTF
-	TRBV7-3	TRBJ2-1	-	TGTGCCAGCAGTCGTTCGGCTCCGGAAGAGCAGTTCTTC	CASSRSAPEEQFF
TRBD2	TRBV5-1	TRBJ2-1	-	TGCGCCAGCAGCTCCACCGGGACTAGACTCGATGAGCAGTTCTTC	CASSSTGTRLDEQFF
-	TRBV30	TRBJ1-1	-	TGTGCCTGGAGTGGGTCGGTGAACACTGAAGCTTTCTTT	CAWSGSVNTEAFF
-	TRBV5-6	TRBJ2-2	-	TGTGCCAGCAGCCAGTGGGACGGGAACACCGGGGAGCTGTTTTTT	CASSQWDGNTGELFF
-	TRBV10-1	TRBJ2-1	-	TGCGCCAGCAGTGACGAGGGGTCCTACAATGAGCAGTTCTTC	CASSDEGSYNEQFF
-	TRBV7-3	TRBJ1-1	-	TGTGCCAGCAGCCTCCACGGGGGGGATCTGAACACTGAAGCTTTCTTT	CASSLHGGDLNTEAFF
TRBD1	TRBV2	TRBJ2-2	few	TGTGCCAGCAGGCCGAACAGGGGCACCGGGGAGCTGTTTTTT	CASRPNRGTGELFF
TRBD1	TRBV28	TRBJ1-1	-	TGTGCCAGCAGCCGAGAACTACCGGGACAGGGGGCGTTGTCCACTGAAGCTTTCTTT	CASSRELPGQGALSTEAFF
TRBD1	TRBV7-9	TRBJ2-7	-	TGTGCCAGCAGCTCCCAACGGACAGGACGCCCGAGTCGGACCTACGAGCAGTACTTC	CASSSQRTGRPSRTYEQYF
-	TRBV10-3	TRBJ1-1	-	TGTGCCATCAGTGTGGAGGGGAACACTGAAGCTTTCTTT	CAISVEGNTEAFF
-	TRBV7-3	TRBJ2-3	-	TGTGCCAGCAGCTTAATGGGAGCAGATACGCAGTATTTT	CASSLMGADTQYF
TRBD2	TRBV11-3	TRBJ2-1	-	TGTGCCAGCAGCCCTGGACTAGAGGTCTACAATGAGCAGTTCTTC	CASSPGLEVYNEQFF
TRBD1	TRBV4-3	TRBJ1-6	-	TGCGCCAGCAGCTATGTACCGGGACAGTATTCAAATTCACCCCTCCACTTT	CASSYVPGQYSNSPLHF
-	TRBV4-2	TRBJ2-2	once	TGTGCCAGCAGCCAAGGTATAGGGGGTTATGACGGGGAGCTGTTTTTT	CASSQGIGGYDGELFF
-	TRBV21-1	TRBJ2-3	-	TGTGCCAGCAGCAAAGCGACTAGCGGGAGCACAGATACGCAGTATTTT	CASSKATSGSTDTQYF
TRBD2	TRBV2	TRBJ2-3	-	TGTGCCAGCAGTGTAGGGACTAGAATAGATACGCAGTATTTT	CASSVGTRIDTQYF
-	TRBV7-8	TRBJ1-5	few	TGTGCCAGCACCCTCCTTTACAGCGGGGATCAGCCCCAGCATTTT	CASTLLYSGDQPQHF
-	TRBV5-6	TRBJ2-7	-	TGTGCCACCGGGAACTCCTACGAGCAGTACTTC	CATGNSYEQYF
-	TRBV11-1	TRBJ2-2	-	TGTGCCAGCAGCAGGGTCGGTACCGGGGAGCTGTTTTTT	CASSRVGTGELFF
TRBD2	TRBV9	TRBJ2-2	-	TGTGCCAGCAGCCCCCGGACTAGCGGGAGAGGGGGCGGGGAGCTGTTTTTT	CASSPRTSGRGGGELFF
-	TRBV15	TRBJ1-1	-	TGTGCCACCAGCAGAGACAGGAACACTGAAGCTTTCTTT	CATSRDRNTEAFF
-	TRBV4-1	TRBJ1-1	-	TGCGCCAGCAGCCAAGTCTCCGTGAACACTGAAGCTTTCTTT	CASSQVSVNTEAFF
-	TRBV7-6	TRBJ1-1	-	TGTGCCAGCAGCTCTAGGACAGAGAACACTGAAGCTTTCTTT	CASSSRTENTEAFF
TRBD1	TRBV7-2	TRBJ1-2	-	TGTGCCAGCAGCCCTAGGGACAGGGCGTTTAACTATGGCTACACCTTC	CASSPRDRAFNYGYTF
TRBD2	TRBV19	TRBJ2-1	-	TGTGCCAGTAGTATCCGGGCAGGGATGGCTAGCGGGAGGCAAAATGAGCAGTTCTTC	CASSIRAGMASGRQNEQFF
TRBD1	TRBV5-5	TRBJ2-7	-	TGTGCCAGCAGCGAGGGACAGCCCTACGAGCAGTACTTC	CASSEGQPYEQYF
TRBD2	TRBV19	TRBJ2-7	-	TGTGCCAGTAGTATTGGGACTAGCGGGAGCTACGAGCAGTACTTC	CASSIGTSGSYEQYF
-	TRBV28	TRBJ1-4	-	TGTGCCAGCACTCCTGCGGGAGTTTATGAAAAACTGTTTTTT	CASTPAGVYEKLFF
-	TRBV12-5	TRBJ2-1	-	TGTGCTAGTGGTTTTAACCTCGGAAACGGGGGCTCCTACAATGAGCAGTTCTTC	CASGFNLGNGGSYNEQFF
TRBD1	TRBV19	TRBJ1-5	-	TGTGCCAGTAGTCCGCAAGGACAGGGGGTCAATCAGCCCCAGCATTTT	CASSPQGQGVNQPQHF
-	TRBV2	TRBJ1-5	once	TGTGCCAGCAGTGAAATCGCCAGCTATAGCAATCAGCCCCAGCATTTT	CASSEIASYSNQPQHF
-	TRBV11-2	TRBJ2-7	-	TGTGCCAGCAGCTTAGCGCAGGGCGAAAACTACGAGCAGTACTTC	CASSLAQGENYEQYF